This entry features one T cell receptor beta chain sequence. Its antigen is as yet unknown. The data were obtained in a study of cytomegalovirus exposure and HLA in healthy donors. Whole-study findings and limits: Most of the CMV-associated TCR beta chains (in a later analysis) appeared to be HLA-restricted. Being productive about 90% or about 30% of the time was typical of most TCR beta V segments in an earlier analysis. Most observed TCR sequences were rare, whereas some public TCRs were detected in many donors.

PCR was performed using 60 Vbeta and 13 Jbeta primers. Some clones are missing from TCRdb's copy, which holds only in-frame ones; the method was immunoSEQ multiplex PCR. The table includes about 190,000 clones, approximately 80% detected once. The V end was cut by 7 bases, the J end by 2 bases, with 13 bases between. The CDR3 loop spans 14 amino acids. Germline lookup yields CDR1 MDHEN and CDR2 SYDVKM. The V gene is TRBV28, the J gene TRBJ2-3; D ambiguous. The receptor was derived from a woman in her 30s in good health and CMV-seropositive. Sequencing was carried out using PBMCs. CDR3 amino acids: CASTGGRHTDTQYF. CDR3 DNA: TGTGCCAGCACAGGTGGGCGACACACAGATACGCAGTATTTT.